This passage covers 12 T cell receptor beta chains from one sample sequenced in a study of blood T cells in healthy people across ages. Alongside a J-beta primer mix, a sample-barcoded 5' primer served in a second PCR lasting about 6 to 12 cycles. TCRdb redid the calling of the 5' RACE reads with MiXCR, one entry per CDR3 protein. The sample lists approximately 900,000 distinct CDR3 sequences, about 28% seen once, with 10% to 13% in the top ten. This sample also appeared in a second study, on T cells of mothers and their children.

The material sequenced was blood. The source is a woman aged 35 to 49 in good health.

For this clonotype: It may be a read error: a sequence one base away is much more abundant. V and J are TRBV5-1 and TRBJ2-4, with 12 bases lining up with TRBD2. Near its end, the DNA agrees better with TRBJ2-7, so the J call may be wrong. Germline V gene sequence: CDR1 SGHRS, CDR2 YFSETQ. The CDR3 sequence is 16 residues long. The CDR3 region is CASSLLTSGGRHEQYF. The CDR3 DNA reads as TGCGCCAGCAGCTTACTGACTAGCGGGGGACGCCACGAGCAGTACTTC.

The genes are TRBV27 and TRBJ2-7; D perhaps matches TRBD1 (6 bases). CDR1 MNHEY and CDR2 SMNVEV come from the germline V gene (reference sequence). CDR3 length equals 13 residues. The germline V and J ends were trimmed by 8 bases and 2 bases, with 13 bases remaining between them. As DNA, the CDR3 is TGTGCCAGCGGGTTACAGGGCCCCTACGAGCAGTACTTC. It specifies CASGLQGPYEQYF.

This clonotype has more than one count but fewer than ten. This may be a read error, as it is one base from a much larger clone. The chain combines TRBV28 with TRBJ2-1; 12 bases line up with TRBD2. V dropped 4 bases and J dropped 11; count of bases not matched to a gene: 12. The CDR3 contains 16 residues. Germline V gene data show CDR1 as MDHEN and CDR2 as SYDVKM. The CDR3 protein is CASSSPRASGGGKQFF. The CDR3 DNA follows: TGTGCCAGCAGTTCTCCCCGGGCTAGCGGGGGGGGTAAGCAGTTCTTC.

V usage is TRBV10-3 and J usage is TRBJ1-3; 7 bases line up with TRBD1. This CDR3 has 14 residues. Looked up from germline, CDR1 is ENHRY and CDR2 is SYGVKD. V was clipped by 6 bases and J by 2 bases; unmatched bases: 4. The CDR3 DNA sequence: TGTGCCATCAGGGGACAGACGGCTGGAAACACCATATATTTT. Its protein is CAIRGQTAGNTIYF.

The chain is built from TRBV10-3 and TRBJ1-5; D not certain. Germline loops: CDR1 ENHRY, CDR2 SYGVKD. The CDR3 totals 13 residues. Trimming removed 4 bases from V and 6 bases from J, with 10 bases in between. Written as DNA, the CDR3 is TGTGCCATCAGTGGGGCATCGGGTCAGCCCCAGCATTTT. This encodes CAISGASGQPQHF.

The V gene is TRBV25-1, the J gene TRBJ2-1; 8 bases line up with TRBD1. The CDR3 sequence is 12 residues long. Unmatched junction bases numbered 10, after V lost 6 bases and J lost 15 bases. Germline-derived CDR1 and CDR2 are MGHDK and SYGVNS. CDR3 sequence reads: CASSLWQGAPFF. In nucleotides, the CDR3 is TGTGCCAGCAGCCTATGGCAGGGGGCCCCGTTCTTC.

This clonotype was counted many times. The CDR3 region has the DNA TGTGCCAGCAGCCTTCTCAGCTCTGGGGCCAACGTCCTGACTTTC. This sequence encodes CASSLLSSGANVLTF. V is TRBV6-5 and J is TRBJ2-6; D not resolved. V gave up 6 bases and J gave up 0 bases, with 9 bases separating them. The CDR3 has 15 amino acids. CDR1 and CDR2 (germline): MNHEY, SVGAGI.

This clonotype appeared a few times. The chain has TRBV20-1 and TRBJ2-3, with TRBD1 matching over 7 bases. The CDR3 totals 15 residues. J lost 4 bases, V lost 0 bases, and 7 bases had no gene match. Germline V lookup: CDR1 DFQATT, CDR2 SNEGSKA (reference sequence). The CDR3 loop is CSARDLDRLADTQYF. CDR3 DNA sequence: TGCAGTGCTAGAGATTTGGACAGGCTCGCAGATACGCAGTATTTT.

This clonotype was detected ten times or more. The CDR3 region is CASSFTSGTSYEQYF. Written as DNA, the CDR3 is TGTGCCAGCAGTTTTACTAGCGGGACCTCCTACGAGCAGTACTTC. The gene calls are TRBV12-3 or TRBV12-4 and TRBJ2-7; 10 bases align to TRBD2. This CDR3 has 15 residues. Trimming removed 3 bases from V and 0 bases from J; junction bases left unmatched: 2.

The chain uses TRBV28 and TRBJ2-7; a possible D gene is TRBD1 (6 bases). Germline lookup yields CDR1 MDHEN and CDR2 SYDVKM. This CDR3 spans 14 amino acids. Trimming took 3 bases from V and 3 from J, leaving 12 bases between them. CDR3: CASSLNQGFYEQYF. The CDR3 DNA is TGTGCCAGCAGTTTGAACCAGGGGTTCTACGAGCAGTACTTC.

CDR3 bases: TGCGCCAGCAGCTTGGAGGCCAAAAAAAACTATGGCTACACCTTC. Amino acid sequence: CASSLEAKKNYGYTF. V usage is TRBV5-1 and J usage is TRBJ1-2; D is unresolved. Germline lookup yields CDR1 SGHRS and CDR2 YFSETQ. The CDR3 length is 15 residues. Deletions cut 0 bases from V and 2 bases from J, with 11 bases between.

The chain employs TRBV12-3 or TRBV12-4 and TRBJ2-7, with 10 bases aligning to TRBD2. This CDR3 contains 16 residues. V lost 1 base to trimming and J lost 4 bases; unmatched junction nucleotides: 7. The CDR3, as DNA: TGTGCCAGCAGTTTAGAGCTGGGACTAGCGAGGTACGAGCAGTACTTC. Translation gives CASSLELGLARYEQYF.